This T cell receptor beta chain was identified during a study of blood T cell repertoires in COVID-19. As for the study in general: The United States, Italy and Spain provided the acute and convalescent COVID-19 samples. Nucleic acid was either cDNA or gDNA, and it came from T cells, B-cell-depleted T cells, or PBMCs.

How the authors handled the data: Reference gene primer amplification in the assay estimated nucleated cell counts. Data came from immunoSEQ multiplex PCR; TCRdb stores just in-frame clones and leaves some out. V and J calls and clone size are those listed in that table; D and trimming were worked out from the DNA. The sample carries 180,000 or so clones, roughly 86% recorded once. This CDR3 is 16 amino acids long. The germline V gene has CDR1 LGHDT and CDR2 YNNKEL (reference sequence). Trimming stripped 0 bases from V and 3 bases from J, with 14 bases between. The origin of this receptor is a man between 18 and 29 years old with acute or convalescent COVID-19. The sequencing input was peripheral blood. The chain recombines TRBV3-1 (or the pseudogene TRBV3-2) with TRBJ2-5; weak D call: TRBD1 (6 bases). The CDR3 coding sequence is TGTGCCAGCAGCCAAGAGGTCGGGACACGGAAAGAGACCCAGTACTTC. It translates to CASSQEVGTRKETQYF.